These 30 T cell receptor beta chains were all obtained from the same sample, sequenced in a study of OX40 agonist ivuxolimab in advanced cancers. The data were produced by immunoSEQ multiplex PCR, yet TCRdb's version contains in-frame clones alone and is incomplete. The data show around 39,000 clones, about 87% seen once. The starting material was CD4+ or CD8+ T cells sorted from blood, obtained in a trial of the OX40 agonist ivuxolimab. Receptor source: an adult with an advanced solid tumor such as melanoma, head and neck, liver or kidney cancer.

The genes are TRBV4-1 and TRBJ2-7, with 7 bases fitting TRBD1. The CDR3 runs 17 residues. The V segment lost 0 bases and the J segment 3 bases; nucleotides outside the gene matches: 11. In germline, CDR1 is MGHRA, CDR2 YSYEKL. The CDR3 DNA sequence: TGCGCCAGCAGCCAAGATCAGGGGACAGTTATTTTCTACGAGCAGTACTTC. It is translated as CASSQDQGTVIFYEQYF.

Written as DNA, the CDR3 is TGTGCCAGCTCACCACAATCTACAGATCGGGAAGCTTTCTTT. Translated: CASSPQSTDREAFF. The chain joins TRBV18 to TRBJ1-1, with unresolved D. V shed 1 base and J shed 8 bases, with 14 bases lying between them. The CDR3 loop spans 14 amino acids. From germline, CDR1 is KGHSH and CDR2 LQKENI.

This chain joins TRBV6-1 and TRBJ2-7, with a weak D call TRBD2 (6 bases). The CDR3 has 13 residues. CDR1 is MNHNS, CDR2 SASEGT, per germline. V shed 3 bases and J shed 3 bases, with 9 bases lying between them. CDR3 coding DNA: TGTGCCAGCAGTGAGGGGGGTTACTACGAGCAGTACTTC. This codes for CASSEGGYYEQYF.

This clone was counted between two and nine times. This sequence joins TRBV19 and TRBJ2-7, with D perhaps being TRBD1 or TRBD2 (6 bases each). The CDR3 is made up of 16 amino acids. The germline V gene encodes CDR1 LNHDA and CDR2 SQIVND (reference sequence). V was trimmed by 5 bases and J by 5 bases, leaving 22 bases between them. The CDR3 DNA reads as TGTGCCAGTAGTCCCGATCTCTGGTGGGGGGCCAACGAGCAGTACTTC. This gives the protein CASSPDLWWGANEQYF.

The chain is built from TRBV20-1 and TRBJ2-1; no reliable D call. The CDR3 is made up of 11 amino acids. V lost 7 bases and J 4 bases, leaving 8 bases between the germline ends. The germline V gene has CDR1 DFQATT and CDR2 SNEGSKA (reference sequence). DNA for the CDR3: TGCAGTGTCTTTTCGTACAATGAGCAGTTCTTC. Protein product: CSVFSYNEQFF.

The V and J genes are TRBV19 and TRBJ2-7; D possibly corresponds to TRBD1 (6 bases). This CDR3 has 12 amino acids. The germline V and J ends were trimmed by 5 bases and 5 bases, with 10 bases remaining between them. CDR1 and CDR2 from the germline V gene are LNHDA and SQIVND (reference sequence). The CDR3 protein is CASSFRTDEQYF. The CDR3 DNA sequence: TGTGCCAGTAGTTTCCGGACAGACGAGCAGTACTTC.

On this clone: A read error may produce the germline difference seen at one junction end. The chain joins TRBV7-2 to TRBJ2-5; the match to TRBD2 covers 10 bases. The CDR3 runs to 14 residues. The germline CDR1 and CDR2 sequences are SGHTA and FQGNSA. The CDR3 bases are TGTGCCAGCAGCGTAGCGGGGGGAGGGGAGACCCAGTACTTC. It encodes CASSVAGGGETQYF. Looking up the rest from reference TRBV7-2 and TRBJ2-5 gives the full variable domain: GAGVSQSPSNKVTEKGKDVELRCDPISGHTALYWYRQSLGQGLEFLIYFQGNSAPDKSGLPSDRFSAERTGGSVSTLTIQRTQQEDSAVYLCASSVAGGGETQYFGPGTRLLVL.

The chain has TRBV28 and TRBJ2-7; no clear D. This CDR3 is 12 amino acids long. Between the trimmed V and J ends, which lost 6 bases and 3 bases, there was a span of 9 bases. Germline V gene sequence: CDR1 MDHEN, CDR2 SYDVKM. CDR3: CASSPPYYEQYF. CDR3 in DNA: TGTGCCAGCAGCCCGCCCTACTACGAGCAGTACTTC.

This clone was seen a few times. The chain couples TRBV18 to TRBJ2-7, with 11 bases that match TRBD2. V trimming: 3 bases; J trimming: 6 bases; junction bases outside the gene matches: 13. The CDR3 has 17 amino acids. The germline CDR1 and CDR2 sequences are KGHSH and LQKENI. The CDR3 nucleotides read TGTGCCAGCTCACCTCCCGCACTAGCGGGGGTTATTCGCGAGCAGTACTTC. Amino acid sequence: CASSPPALAGVIREQYF.

The V call is TRBV5-1, the J call TRBJ1-6, with 8 bases identical to TRBD1. Germline CDR1 and CDR2: SGHRS and YFSETQ. The trim removed 4 bases at V and 7 bases at J, leaving 10 bases unmatched. This CDR3 comprises 16 residues. Here the CDR3 DNA reads TGCGCCAGCAGCCCCCAACCCACAGGGGGGAATTCACCCCTCCACTTT. Translation gives CASSPQPTGGNSPLHF.

The chain has TRBV5-1 and TRBJ2-3; D not certain. V lost 0 bases and J lost 6, with 5 bases in between. The germline V gene has CDR1 SGHRS and CDR2 YFSETQ. The CDR3 spans 12 residues. The CDR3 sequence is CASSLADDTQYF. The CDR3 DNA reads as TGCGCCAGCAGCTTGGCCGATGATACGCAGTATTTT.

Only one count was recorded for this clone. The chain employs TRBV19 and TRBJ2-5; D is possibly TRBD1 or TRBD2 (5 bases each). This CDR3 contains 13 residues. The germline V gene encodes CDR1 LNHDA and CDR2 SQIVND (reference sequence). The ends were cut back, 9 bases at V and 7 bases at J, with 18 bases in the middle. CDR3 region: CASQTGPDGTQYF. The CDR3, as DNA: TGTGCCAGCCAAACGGGACCCGACGGGACCCAGTACTTC.

The chain links TRBV19 to TRBJ1-2, with a weak D call TRBD1 (5 bases). Germline CDR1 reads LNHDA; CDR2 reads SQIVND (reference sequence). Deletions cut 9 bases from V and 8 bases from J, with 25 bases between. The CDR3 extends over 15 amino acids. CDR3 amino acids: CASKRRGDEIGGYTF. The CDR3 region has the DNA TGTGCCAGCAAGCGGAGAGGGGATGAGATAGGCGGCTACACCTTC.

The rearrangement links TRBV6-1 to TRBJ2-5, with a tentative D call TRBD1 (5 bases). The germline V gene encodes CDR1 MNHNS and CDR2 SASEGT. This CDR3 has 15 residues. V was clipped by 6 bases and J by 4 bases, with 18 bases between them. The CDR3 DNA follows: TGTGCCAGCAGGGATAGGGGTCGCCTCCCAGAGACCCAGTACTTC. Amino acids: CASRDRGRLPETQYF.

This chain links TRBV11-2 with TRBJ2-3; no clear D gene. Between the trimmed V and J ends, which lost 5 bases and 4 bases, there was a span of 13 bases. The CDR3 sequence is 14 residues long. In germline, CDR1 is SGHAT, CDR2 FQNNGV. CDR3 sequence (DNA): TGTGCCAGCAGCCAAACAGTAAACTCAGATACGCAGTATTTT. It specifies CASSQTVNSDTQYF.

A single count supports this clone. The chain has TRBV5-4 and TRBJ2-3, with 9 bases matching TRBD2. The CDR3 covers 16 residues. With 2 bases clipped from V and 2 bases from J, the junction kept 6 bases outside the gene matches. CDR1 and CDR2 from the germline V gene are SGHNT and YYREEE (reference sequence). For the CDR3, the DNA is TGTGCCAGCAGCTTCCCAGCGGGGGGAAACACAGATACGCAGTATTTT. It specifies CASSFPAGGNTDTQYF.

The chain links TRBV5-4 to TRBJ1-6; D is unresolved. V dropped 4 bases and J dropped 7 bases, with 18 bases sitting between them. Germline V gene sequence: CDR1 SGHNT, CDR2 YYREEE (reference sequence). The CDR3 loop spans 16 amino acids. CDR3 nucleotides: TGTGCCAGCAGCATAGACCCGGGCCGTCAAAATTCACCCCTCCACTTT. Translated, it gives CASSIDPGRQNSPLHF.

This sequence joins TRBV11-2 and TRBJ2-1; D gene unclear. The CDR3 runs to 13 residues. V was trimmed by 2 bases and J by 4 bases, leaving 6 bases between them. Per the germline V gene, CDR1 is SGHAT and CDR2 is FQNNGV. Here the CDR3 reads CASSLSPYNEQFF. The DNA of the CDR3 is TGTGCCAGCAGCTTATCGCCGTACAATGAGCAGTTCTTC.

This chain joins TRBV6-1 and TRBJ1-3, with D perhaps matching TRBD1 (5 bases). V was pared by 0 bases and J by 4 bases, with 28 bases between. CDR3 length equals 21 residues. CDR1 is MNHNS and CDR2 is SASEGT in the germline V gene. CDR3: CASSEARGVKGLNSWGNTIYF. The CDR3 coding sequence is TGTGCCAGCAGTGAAGCGCGAGGGGTAAAGGGATTGAATAGCTGGGGAAACACCATATATTTT.

The CDR3, as DNA: TGTGCCAGCAGCCCAGCGGGTGGGGCCAAAAACATTCAGTACTTC. Translation gives CASSPAGGAKNIQYF. The chain uses TRBV7-2 and TRBJ2-4; maybe TRBD2 (6 bases). CDR1 is SGHTA and CDR2 is FQGNSA in the germline V gene. Trimming left V 5 bases short and J 1 base short, with 12 bases between. The CDR3 is made up of 15 amino acids.

This clone was seen only once. The chain joins TRBV5-1 to TRBJ2-7, with TRBD1 matching over 11 bases. The CDR3 is made up of 16 amino acids. Trimming took 3 bases from V and 3 from J; bases not matched to a gene: 8. Germline assignment: CDR1 SGHRS and CDR2 YFSETQ. CDR3 bases: TGCGCCAGCAGCTCGGTATCCGGGACAGGGGGCTACGAGCAGTACTTC. This gives the protein CASSSVSGTGGYEQYF.

The V and J genes are TRBV5-1 and TRBJ2-1; the match to TRBD2 covers 12 bases. The CDR3 contains 17 residues. V dropped 6 bases and J dropped 5; count of bases not matched to a gene: 12. CDR1 is SGHRS, CDR2 YFSETQ, per germline. CDR3 residues: CASKRGSSGGADNEQFF. Here the CDR3 DNA reads TGCGCCAGCAAACGAGGTTCTAGCGGGGGGGCTGACAATGAGCAGTTCTTC. The full variable domain, completed using reference TRBV5-1 and TRBJ2-1, is KAGVTQTPRYLIKTRGQQVTLSCSPISGHRSVSWYQQTPGQGLQFLFEYFSETQRNKGNFPGRFSGRQFSNSRSEMNVSTLELGDSALYLCASKRGSSGGADNEQFFGPGTRLTVL.

The chain has TRBV19 and TRBJ1-6; 8 nucleotides match TRBD1. With 2 bases clipped from V and 8 bases from J, the junction kept 5 bases outside the gene matches. CDR1 is LNHDA and CDR2 is SQIVND in the germline V gene (reference sequence). The CDR3 covers 15 residues. CDR3 sequence reads: CASSILDRGYSPLHF. CDR3 in DNA: TGTGCCAGTAGTATACTCGACAGGGGATATTCACCCCTCCACTTT.

The chain carries TRBV18 and TRBJ1-1, with no clear D. The CDR3 has 12 residues. The V end was cut by 5 bases, the J end by 3 bases, with 7 bases between. CDR1 and CDR2 from the germline V gene are KGHSH and LQKENI. CDR3: CASSTLDTEAFF. DNA for the CDR3: TGTGCCAGCTCAACGTTGGACACTGAAGCTTTCTTT. The full variable domain, rest sourced from reference TRBV18 and TRBJ1-1, is NAGVMQNPRHLVRRRGQEARLRCSPMKGHSHVYWYRQLPEEGLKFMVYLQKENIIDESGMPKERFSAEFPKEGPSILRIQQVVRGDSAAYFCASSTLDTEAFFGQGTRLTVV.

This chain links TRBV7-9 with TRBJ2-7; the match to TRBD1 covers 11 bases. The germline V gene has CDR1 SEHNR and CDR2 FQNEAQ (reference sequence). V gave up 6 bases and J gave up 3 bases; unmatched junction bases: 7. CDR3 length: 15 amino acids. CDR3 sequence reads: CASRWGQGGNYEQYF. As DNA, the CDR3 is TGTGCCAGCAGATGGGGACAGGGGGGAAACTACGAGCAGTACTTC. The variable domain in full, with the rest retrieved from reference TRBV7-9 and TRBJ2-7, is DTGVSQNPRHKITKRGQNVTFRCDPISEHNRLYWYRQTLGQGPEFLTYFQNEAQLEKSRLLSDRFSAERPKGSFSTLEIQRTEQGDSAMYLCASRWGQGGNYEQYFGPGTRLTVT.

The chain is built from TRBV28 and TRBJ2-7, with 7 bases fitting TRBD1. The CDR3 extends over 13 amino acids. Germline CDR1 reads MDHEN; CDR2 reads SYDVKM. Trimming cost V 6 bases and J 4 bases; bases outside gene matches: 6. The CDR3 nucleotides read TGTGCCAGCAGACGACAGGGCCGTTACGAGCAGTACTTC. It codes for CASRRQGRYEQYF.

The chain has TRBV19 and TRBJ1-1, with 7 nucleotides matching TRBD1. Germline V lookup: CDR1 LNHDA, CDR2 SQIVND (reference sequence). J lost 1 base, V lost 10 bases, and 21 bases had no gene match. The CDR3 spans 18 residues. CDR3 loop: CATSRPRWDSLGNTEAFF. As DNA, the CDR3 is TGTGCCACTAGCCGACCGCGGTGGGACAGTCTGGGGAACACTGAAGCTTTCTTT.

The rearrangement joins TRBV19 to TRBJ2-2; D tentatively fits TRBD1 or TRBD2 (5 bases each). The CDR3 runs to 13 residues. The germline V gene has CDR1 LNHDA and CDR2 SQIVND (reference sequence). Between the trimmed V and J ends, which lost 3 bases and 6 bases, there was a span of 8 bases. The CDR3 is CASSMVGAGELFF. The CDR3 DNA sequence: TGTGCCAGTAGTATGGTGGGGGCCGGGGAGCTGTTTTTT.

J is TRBJ1-3 and V is TRBV19, with D perhaps TRBD1 (5 bases). Germline V lookup: CDR1 LNHDA, CDR2 SQIVND (reference sequence). The CDR3 runs to 14 residues. V was cut by 9 bases and J by 4 bases, with 16 bases left in between. The CDR3, as DNA: TGTGCCAGCTCGGGGGGATCATCCGGAAACACCATATATTTT. It codes for CASSGGSSGNTIYF.

This chain joins TRBV7-6 and TRBJ2-1; D gene uncertain. Trimming pared 2 bases from V and 0 bases from J, leaving 17 bases between. Germline V CDR1 and CDR2: SGHVS, FNYEAQ. The CDR3 is 18 amino acids. The CDR3 here is CASSLFSVQVHSYNEQFF. DNA for the CDR3: TGTGCCAGCAGCTTATTTTCAGTTCAGGTTCACTCCTACAATGAGCAGTTCTTC.